This TCR beta chain was captured by sequencing in a study of CD8 T cells in ankylosing spondylitis. Quantitative 5'-RACE with molecular barcodes was used to make the TCR beta libraries. TCRdb re-analysed the 5' RACE reads in MiXCR, keeping a single row per CDR3 protein. The table shows around 450,000 distinct CDR3 sequences, with roughly 27% occurring only once. Study outcomes and limitations: Seemingly distinctive of ankylosing spondylitis blood was a TCR beta motif formed by eight highly homologous variants. Reported data indicate significant enrichment of disease-linked clones within matched ankylosing spondylitis synovial fluid. Relatively rare in peripheral blood, disease-linked clones were also CD8+. Prior literature has documented some motif variants in synovial fluid and blood from reactive arthritis.

With regard to this clonotype: Its antigen is as yet unknown.

The V gene lost 5 bases and the J gene lost 0 bases, with 14 bases spanning the gap. The CDR3 totals 16 residues. V usage is TRBV12-3 or TRBV12-4 and J usage is TRBJ1-3; D possibly corresponds to TRBD1 (6 bases). Sequencing was done on a sample of blood, either unsorted or a sorted T cell fraction (not recorded which). The sequence was collected from a male donor with ankylosing spondylitis. The DNA of the CDR3 is TGTGCCAGCAGTAAACCTCAGGGGCACTCTGGAAACACCATATATTTT. It is translated as CASSKPQGHSGNTIYF.